Listed here are 2 T cell receptor beta chains from one sample, sequenced in a study of T cell responses to AZD1222 COVID-19 vaccine. Method: immunoSEQ multiplex PCR; TCRdb's copy keeps in-frame clones and lacks some. This table holds roughly 160,000 clones, about 90% found once. The specimen was peripheral blood, collected on day 0 of MenACWY control vaccination. These receptors originate from an adult in good health.

This clone showed up just once. This rearrangement joins TRBV7-2 to TRBJ2-2; D is ambiguous. V was cut by 1 base and J by 1 base, with 7 bases left in between. CDR1 SGHTA and CDR2 FQGNSA come from the germline V gene. The CDR3 is made up of 15 amino acids. The CDR3 nucleotides are TGTGCCAGCAGCTTAGTGGGCATGAACACCGGGGAGCTGTTTTTT. It codes for CASSLVGMNTGELFF.

This clone showed up just once. Other DNA sequences of this sample code for an identical CDR3. V usage is TRBV28 and J usage is TRBJ1-6; 9 bases line up with TRBD1. In germline, CDR1 is MDHEN, CDR2 SYDVKM. CDR3 length equals 13 residues. Germline trimming cut 6 bases from V and 10 bases from J; bases unmatched to any gene: 4. CDR3 residues: CASRRTGGSPLHF. The CDR3 nucleotides read TGTGCCAGCAGGAGAACAGGGGGCTCACCCCTCCACTTT.